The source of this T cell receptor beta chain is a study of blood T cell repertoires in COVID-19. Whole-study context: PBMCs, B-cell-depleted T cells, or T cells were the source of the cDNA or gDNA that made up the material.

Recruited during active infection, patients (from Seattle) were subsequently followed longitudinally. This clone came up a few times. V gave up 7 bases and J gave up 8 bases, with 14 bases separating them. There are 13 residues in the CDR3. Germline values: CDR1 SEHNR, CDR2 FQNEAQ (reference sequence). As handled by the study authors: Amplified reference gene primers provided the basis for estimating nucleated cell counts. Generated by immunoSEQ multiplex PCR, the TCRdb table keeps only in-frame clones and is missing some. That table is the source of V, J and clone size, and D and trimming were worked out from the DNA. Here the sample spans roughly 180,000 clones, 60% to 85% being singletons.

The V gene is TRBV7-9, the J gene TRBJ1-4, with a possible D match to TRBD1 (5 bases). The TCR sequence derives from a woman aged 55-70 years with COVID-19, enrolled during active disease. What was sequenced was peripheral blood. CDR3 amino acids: CASNRPPGEKLFF. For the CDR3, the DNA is TGTGCCAGCAACCGACCCCCAGGGGAAAAACTGTTTTTT.